This section outlines one TCR beta chain sequence together with its context. Antigen: not known. This record belongs to a study of identical twins. Findings and caveats of the study: Excess low generation probability was seen in twin-shared out-of-frame alpha sequences.

V was shortened by 3 bases and J by 1 base, with 10 bases between the two germline ends. CDR1 and CDR2 from the germline V gene are SGHKS and YYEKEE (reference sequence). This CDR3 has 14 residues. TCRdb fed the 5' RACE reads into MiXCR, producing one record per CDR3 protein. The data contain hundreds of thousands of distinct CDR3 sequences, over 15% of them singletons. These records were also assigned to another study, of T cells expressing NK-cell markers.

This TCR came from a woman aged 18 to 35 in good health. The sample was PBMCs. The chain carries TRBV5-5 and TRBJ1-1, with D perhaps matching TRBD1 (5 bases). The CDR3 here is CASSWGRQNTEAFF. CDR3 DNA: TGTGCCAGCAGCTGGGGCCGCCAGAACACTGAAGCTTTCTTT.